The 21 T cell receptor beta chains below all came from one sample that was sequenced in a study of cytomegalovirus exposure and HLA in healthy donors. The PCR used 60 Vbeta and 13 Jbeta primers. Data came from immunoSEQ multiplex PCR; TCRdb stores just in-frame clones and leaves some out. Across over 65,000 clones, the top ten clones capture roughly 5.1% of the sample. The specimen was PBMCs. Every receptor here comes from a man aged 25-40 years in good health and CMV-seronegative.

The chain is built from TRBV5-1 and TRBJ1-1; 8 bases are a match to TRBD1. Germline V gene sequence: CDR1 SGHRS, CDR2 YFSETQ. V lost 4 bases and J lost 5; bases outside the gene matches: 4. The CDR3 is 13 residues long. Here the CDR3 reads CASSTTGVTEAFF. The CDR3 DNA reads as TGCGCCAGCAGCACGACAGGGGTTACTGAAGCTTTCTTT.

The J gene is TRBJ1-1, the V gene TRBV6-4; 11 nucleotides align to TRBD1. This CDR3 region has 16 residues. V shed 6 bases, J shed 0 bases, and the junction held 6 bases outside the gene matches. The V gene's germline CDR1 is MRHNA and CDR2 SNTAGT. CDR3 loop: CASSPGQGDMNTEAFF. CDR3 coding DNA: TGTGCCAGCAGCCCGGGACAGGGGGATATGAACACTGAAGCTTTCTTT.

The CDR3 spells CSTLTGSTEAFF. The DNA of the CDR3 is TGCAGCACCCTGACAGGGAGCACTGAAGCTTTCTTT. This chain joins TRBV29-1 and TRBJ1-1, with 7 bases identical to TRBD1. After removal of 8 bases from V and 4 bases from J, the junction contained 7 bases not matched to a gene. CDR3 size: 12 residues. Germline CDR1 and CDR2: SQVTM and ANQGSEA.

The rearrangement uses TRBV6-1 and TRBJ1-5; no firm D call. This CDR3 is 14 amino acids long. The germline V gene encodes CDR1 MNHNS and CDR2 SASEGT. The V and J ends lost 1 base and 5 bases respectively, with 9 bases between them. CDR3: CASSEGQAYQPQHF. The DNA for the CDR3 is TGTGCCAGCAGTGAAGGGCAGGCTTATCAGCCCCAGCATTTT.

The J gene is TRBJ1-2, the V gene TRBV19, with D unresolved. Germline values: CDR1 LNHDA, CDR2 SQIVND (reference sequence). The CDR3 has 14 amino acids. Deletions cut 7 bases from V and 4 bases from J, with 16 bases between. The CDR3 protein is CASTLPGGSYGYTF. CDR3 coding DNA: TGTGCCAGTACCCTGCCGGGCGGGAGCTATGGCTACACCTTC.

The V gene is TRBV29-1, the J gene TRBJ2-3, with 8 bases lining up with TRBD1. The CDR3 is 13 residues long. J lost 4 bases, V lost 7 bases, and 7 bases had no gene match. Germline CDR1 reads SQVTM; CDR2 reads ANQGSEA. CDR3 coding DNA: TGCAGCGGCGACAGGGGAGGCCCAGATACGCAGTATTTT. Translated: CSGDRGGPDTQYF.

V usage is TRBV9 and J usage is TRBJ2-5; 12 bases match TRBD1. V lost 0 bases, J lost 2 bases, and 11 bases stayed unmatched. Germline CDR1 and CDR2: SGDLS and YYNGEE. The CDR3 totals 19 residues. CDR3 sequence: CASSVEGTGGLVDQETQYF. The CDR3 coding sequence is TGTGCCAGCAGCGTAGAGGGGACAGGGGGCTTGGTGGATCAAGAGACCCAGTACTTC.

The chain combines TRBV2 with TRBJ2-1; 9 bases agree with TRBD2. V lost 3 bases, J lost 9 bases, and 6 bases stayed unmatched. In germline, CDR1 is SNHLY, CDR2 FYNNEI. This CDR3 spans 14 amino acids. CDR3 coding DNA: TGTGCCAGCAGTGAGTGGCGGGGGGGAGGTGAGCAGTTCTTC. Translated: CASSEWRGGGEQFF.

The chain couples TRBV6-5 to TRBJ1-5; D uncertain. V was pared by 0 bases and J by 0 bases, with 3 bases between. The CDR3 extends over 14 amino acids. The V gene's germline CDR1 is MNHEY and CDR2 SVGAGI. The CDR3 loop is CASSYSNSNQPQHF. The CDR3 bases are TGTGCCAGCAGTTACTCTAATAGCAATCAGCCCCAGCATTTT.

The J gene is TRBJ2-7, the V gene TRBV7-2; D unclear. The V gene's germline CDR1 is SGHTA and CDR2 FQGNSA. The CDR3 consists of 14 residues. The germline V and J ends were trimmed by 5 bases and 3 bases, with 14 bases remaining between them. Here the CDR3 reads CASSPLQNFYEQYF. The CDR3 DNA sequence: TGTGCCAGCAGCCCTCTACAGAACTTCTACGAGCAGTACTTC.

This chain joins TRBV19 and TRBJ1-2, with a possible D match to TRBD1 (6 bases). The germline V gene encodes CDR1 LNHDA and CDR2 SQIVND (reference sequence). This CDR3 is built from 15 residues. V was cut by 4 bases and J by 3 bases, with 15 bases left in between. The chain's CDR3 is CASSTSGTMDYGYTF. In DNA, the CDR3 is TGTGCCAGTAGTACATCGGGGACAATGGACTATGGCTACACCTTC.

The chain recombines TRBV7-8 with TRBJ2-3; D not resolved. Germline V CDR1 and CDR2: SGHVS, FQNEAQ. CDR3 size: 14 residues. V was cut by 0 bases and J by 2 bases, with 6 bases left in between. DNA for the CDR3: TGTGCCAGCAGCTTAGCCGCCTACACAGATACGCAGTATTTT. Its protein product is CASSLAAYTDTQYF. The variable domain in full, with the rest retrieved from reference TRBV7-8 and TRBJ2-3, is GAGVSQSPRYKVAKRGQDVALRCDPISGHVSLFWYQQALGQGPEFLTYFQNEAQLDKSGLPSDRFFAERPEGSVSTLKIQRTQQEDSAVYLCASSLAAYTDTQYFGPGTRLTVL.

V is TRBV5-1 and J is TRBJ1-3, with no clear D. V dropped 4 bases and J dropped 0 bases, with 14 bases sitting between them. Germline lookup yields CDR1 SGHRS and CDR2 YFSETQ. CDR3 length: 16 amino acids. CDR3 protein: CASSTNPTGSGNTIYF. The CDR3, as DNA: TGCGCCAGCAGCACCAATCCGACGGGCTCTGGAAACACCATATATTTT. The whole variable domain, remainder taken from reference TRBV5-1 and TRBJ1-3, is KAGVTQTPRYLIKTRGQQVTLSCSPISGHRSVSWYQQTPGQGLQFLFEYFSETQRNKGNFPGRFSGRQFSNSRSEMNVSTLELGDSALYLCASSTNPTGSGNTIYFGEGSWLTVV.

The genes are TRBV4-2 and TRBJ2-7, with 9 bases that match TRBD2. Germline CDR1 and CDR2: LGHNA and YNFKEQ. The CDR3 is made up of 16 amino acids. The V segment lost 1 base and the J segment 2 bases; nucleotides outside the gene matches: 6. The DNA for the CDR3 is TGTGCCAGCAGCCAAGCCCTAGCGGGGATCGCCTACGAGCAGTACTTC. Its protein product is CASSQALAGIAYEQYF.

The V and J genes are TRBV19 and TRBJ1-1, with 8 nucleotides matching TRBD1. Unmatched junction bases numbered 3, after V lost 3 bases and J lost 6 bases. The CDR3 contains 13 residues. The germline CDR1 and CDR2 sequences are LNHDA and SQIVND (reference sequence). The CDR3 sequence: CASSIDRGPEAFF. The CDR3 coding sequence is TGTGCCAGTAGTATCGACAGGGGCCCTGAAGCTTTCTTT.

J is TRBJ1-6 and V is TRBV7-8; D gene ambiguous. The length of the CDR3 is 15 residues. The germline CDR1 and CDR2 sequences are SGHVS and FQNEAQ. V shed 1 base and J shed 7 bases, with 11 bases lying between them. CDR3 amino acids: CASSLVDTGNSPLHF. The DNA of the CDR3 is TGTGCCAGCAGCTTAGTTGACACGGGGAATTCACCCCTCCACTTT.

The chain combines TRBV27 with TRBJ2-7; TRBD2 agrees at 10 bases. Unmatched junction bases numbered 15, after V lost 5 bases and J lost 2 bases. The CDR3 has 18 residues. The germline V gene has CDR1 MNHEY and CDR2 SMNVEV (reference sequence). The CDR3 DNA sequence: TGTGCCAGCAGTCCTCAGGCGGGCCTAGCGGGAGATCCCTACGAGCAGTACTTC. This gives the protein CASSPQAGLAGDPYEQYF.

This chain uses TRBV7-9 with TRBJ2-7; 9 nucleotides align to TRBD2. Germline V gene lookup returns CDR1 SEHNR and CDR2 FQNEAQ (reference sequence). The CDR3 has 16 residues. Unmatched junction bases numbered 6, after V lost 0 bases and J lost 3 bases. CDR3 protein: CASSLAVSGGFYEQYF. The CDR3 nucleotides are TGTGCCAGCAGCTTAGCGGTTAGCGGGGGCTTCTACGAGCAGTACTTC.

This sequence joins TRBV7-6 and TRBJ2-1; a possible D gene is TRBD1 (5 bases). There are 14 residues in the CDR3. Between the trimmed V and J ends, which lost 2 bases and 4 bases, there was a span of 9 bases. Germline-derived CDR1 and CDR2 are SGHVS and FNYEAQ. The CDR3 nucleotides are TGTGCCAGCAGCTTATTACAGGCGTACAATGAGCAGTTCTTC. Protein product: CASSLLQAYNEQFF. Drawing the rest from reference TRBV7-6 and TRBJ2-1, the complete variable domain is GAGVSQSPRYKVTKRGQDVALRCDPISGHVSLYWYRQALGQGPEFLTYFNYEAQQDKSGLPNDRFSAERPEGSISTLTIQRTEQRDSAMYRCASSLLQAYNEQFFGPGTRLTVL.

V and J are TRBV4-3 and TRBJ2-7, with D possibly matching TRBD1 (5 bases). Trimming pared 0 bases from V and 4 bases from J, leaving 13 bases between. Germline CDR1 and CDR2: LGHNA and YSLEER. CDR3 length equals 15 residues. The CDR3 bases are TGCGCCAGCAGCCAAGAGGGGCCAGGGTCATACGAGCAGTACTTC. As protein: CASSQEGPGSYEQYF.

CDR3 in amino acids: CASSHLQEKLFF. CDR3 DNA: TGTGCCAGCAGCCACCTCCAGGAAAAACTGTTTTTT. The gene calls are TRBV6-5 and TRBJ1-4, with unresolved D. The CDR3 totals 12 residues. From germline, CDR1 is MNHEY and CDR2 SVGAGI. V lost 6 bases and J 8 bases, leaving 10 bases between the germline ends.